In this sample, the clone carrying this T cell receptor beta chain turned up a few times. PCR amplification relied on 60 Vbeta primers (plus 13 Jbeta primers). Clones were sequenced by immunoSEQ multiplex PCR, and TCRdb holds only the in-frame ones, with some missing. The repertoire holds 150,000 to 200,000 clones, with 77% as singletons. The sample is drawn from a study of cytomegalovirus exposure and HLA in healthy donors. On the study more broadly: Of all 370 or so donors who were genotyped, 80% to 85% belonged to the Caucasian-associated ancestry cluster.

From germline, CDR1 is MNHNS and CDR2 SASEGT. Trimming pared 4 bases from V and 1 base from J, leaving 11 bases between. The CDR3 has 15 residues. The TCR comes from a man aged 18 to 29 in good health and CMV-seronegative. Sequenced material: PBMCs. This chain connects TRBV6-1 to TRBJ2-1; D unclear. The CDR3 region is CASSVELQSYNEQFF. CDR3 sequence (DNA): TGTGCCAGCAGTGTAGAGTTACAGTCCTACAATGAGCAGTTCTTC.